In its sample, the clone carrying this TCR beta chain was seen a few times. Antigen unknown. These data originate in a study of beta chain features in type 1 diabetes. Whole-study context: Similarity in age, gender and cell yields was seen between patients and healthy donors.

Germline CDR1 SGHRS, CDR2 YFSETQ. Trimming removed 4 bases at V and 7 bases at J, with 23 bases between. This CDR3 has 17 residues. Study findings and constraints: Cells expressing TCR highly could be over-represented by cDNA sequencing.

Reverse transcription of all isolated RNA meant that expressed TCRB transcripts were sequenced. Here immunoSEQ multiplex PCR was the method, and the copy in TCRdb shows in-frame clones only, minus some. The table lists about 330,000 clones, approximately 9.9% of them singletons. This rearrangement joins TRBV5-1 to TRBJ2-2; the D gene is possibly TRBD2 (6 bases). Material for sequencing was naive CD4+ T cells from blood. This clonotype originated in a woman in her twenties or thirties in good health. The CDR3 DNA sequence: TGCGCCAGCAGCCCCTCATCGGGAGCTCTAGCTGGCGGGGAGCTGTTTTTT. Amino acids: CASSPSSGALAGGELFF.